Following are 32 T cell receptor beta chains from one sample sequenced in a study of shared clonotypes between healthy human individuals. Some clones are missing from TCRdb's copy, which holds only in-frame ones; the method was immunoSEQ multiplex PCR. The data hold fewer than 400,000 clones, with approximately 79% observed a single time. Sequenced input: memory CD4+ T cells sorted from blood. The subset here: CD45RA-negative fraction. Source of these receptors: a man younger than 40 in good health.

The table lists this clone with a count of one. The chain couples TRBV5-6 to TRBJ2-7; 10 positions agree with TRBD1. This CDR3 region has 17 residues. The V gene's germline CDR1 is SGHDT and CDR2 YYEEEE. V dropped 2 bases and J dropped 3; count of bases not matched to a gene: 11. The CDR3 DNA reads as TGTGCCAGCAGCTTTGGGTTATTAGGGACAGGGGTCTACGAGCAGTACTTC. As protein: CASSFGLLGTGVYEQYF.

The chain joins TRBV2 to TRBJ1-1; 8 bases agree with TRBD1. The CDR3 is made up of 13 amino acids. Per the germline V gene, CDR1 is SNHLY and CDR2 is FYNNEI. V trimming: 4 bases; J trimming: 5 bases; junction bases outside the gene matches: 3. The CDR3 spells CASSGTGKTEAFF. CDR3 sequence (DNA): TGTGCCAGCAGTGGGACAGGGAAGACTGAAGCTTTCTTT.

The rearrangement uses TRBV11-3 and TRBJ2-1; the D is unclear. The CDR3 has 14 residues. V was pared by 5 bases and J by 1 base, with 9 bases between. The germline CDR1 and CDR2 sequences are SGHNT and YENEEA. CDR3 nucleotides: TGTGCCAGCAGCCCCGAAGGTTCCTACAATGAGCAGTTCTTC. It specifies CASSPEGSYNEQFF.

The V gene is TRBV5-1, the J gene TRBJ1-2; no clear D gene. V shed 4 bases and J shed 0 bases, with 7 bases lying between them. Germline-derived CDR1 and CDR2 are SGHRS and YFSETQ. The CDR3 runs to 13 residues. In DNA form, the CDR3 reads TGCGCCAGCAGCCCCGGGGCTAACTATGGCTACACCTTC. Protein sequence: CASSPGANYGYTF. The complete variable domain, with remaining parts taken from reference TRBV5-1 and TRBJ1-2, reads KAGVTQTPRYLIKTRGQQVTLSCSPISGHRSVSWYQQTPGQGLQFLFEYFSETQRNKGNFPGRFSGRQFSNSRSEMNVSTLELGDSALYLCASSPGANYGYTFGSGTRLTVV.

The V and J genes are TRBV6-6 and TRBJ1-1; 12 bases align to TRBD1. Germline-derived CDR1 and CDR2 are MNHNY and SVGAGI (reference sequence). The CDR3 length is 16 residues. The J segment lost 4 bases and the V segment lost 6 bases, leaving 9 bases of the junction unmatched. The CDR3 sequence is CASRPGQGAGGTEAFF. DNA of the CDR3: TGTGCCAGCAGGCCGGGACAGGGGGCAGGGGGCACTGAAGCTTTCTTT.

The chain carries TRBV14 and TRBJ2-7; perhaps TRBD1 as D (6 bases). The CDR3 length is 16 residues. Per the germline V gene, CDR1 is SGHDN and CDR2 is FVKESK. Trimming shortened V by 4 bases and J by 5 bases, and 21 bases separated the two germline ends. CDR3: CASSPLGGQGSDEQYF. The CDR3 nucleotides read TGTGCCAGCAGCCCCCTGGGTGGGCAGGGGTCGGACGAGCAGTACTTC. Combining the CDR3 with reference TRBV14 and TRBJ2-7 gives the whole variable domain EAGVTQFPSHSVIEKGQTVTLRCDPISGHDNLYWYRRVMGKEIKFLLHFVKESKQDESGMPNNRFLAERTGGTYSTLKVQPAELEDSGVYFCASSPLGGQGSDEQYFGPGTRLTVT.

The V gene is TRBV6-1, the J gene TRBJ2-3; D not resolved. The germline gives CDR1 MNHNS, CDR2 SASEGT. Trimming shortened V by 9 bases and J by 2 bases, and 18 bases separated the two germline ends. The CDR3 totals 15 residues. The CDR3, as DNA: TGTGCCAGTAAGAGGACGGCCGATTACACAGATACGCAGTATTTT. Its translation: CASKRTADYTDTQYF.

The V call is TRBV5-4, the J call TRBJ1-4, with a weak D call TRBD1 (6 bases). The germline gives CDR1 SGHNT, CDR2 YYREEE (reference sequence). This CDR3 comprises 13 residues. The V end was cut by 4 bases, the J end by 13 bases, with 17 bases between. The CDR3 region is CASSKGGEMGLFF. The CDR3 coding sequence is TGTGCCAGCAGCAAGGGGGGAGAGATGGGACTGTTTTTT.

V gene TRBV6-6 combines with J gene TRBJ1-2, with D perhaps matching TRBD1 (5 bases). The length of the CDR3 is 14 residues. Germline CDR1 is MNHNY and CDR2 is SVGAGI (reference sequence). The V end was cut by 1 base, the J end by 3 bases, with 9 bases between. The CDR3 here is CASSYLGTYYGYTF. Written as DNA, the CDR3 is TGTGCCAGCAGTTACTTAGGGACGTACTATGGCTACACCTTC.

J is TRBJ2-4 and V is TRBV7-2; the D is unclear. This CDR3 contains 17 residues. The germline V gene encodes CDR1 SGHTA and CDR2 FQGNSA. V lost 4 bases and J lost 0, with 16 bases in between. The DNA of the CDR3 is TGTGCCAGCAGCTCGCCCCTAGGTAACTTAGCCAAAAACATTCAGTACTTC. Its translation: CASSSPLGNLAKNIQYF. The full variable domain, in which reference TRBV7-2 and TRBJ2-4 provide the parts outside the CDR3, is GAGVSQSPSNKVTEKGKDVELRCDPISGHTALYWYRQSLGQGLEFLIYFQGNSAPDKSGLPSDRFSAERTGGSVSTLTIQRTQQEDSAVYLCASSSPLGNLAKNIQYFGAGTRLSVL.

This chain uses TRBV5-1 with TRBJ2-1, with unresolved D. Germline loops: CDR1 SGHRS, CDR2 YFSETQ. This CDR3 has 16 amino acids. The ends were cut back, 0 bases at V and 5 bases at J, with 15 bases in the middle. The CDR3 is CASSLDVRPGHNEQFF. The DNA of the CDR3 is TGCGCCAGCAGCTTGGACGTTAGGCCGGGCCACAATGAGCAGTTCTTC.

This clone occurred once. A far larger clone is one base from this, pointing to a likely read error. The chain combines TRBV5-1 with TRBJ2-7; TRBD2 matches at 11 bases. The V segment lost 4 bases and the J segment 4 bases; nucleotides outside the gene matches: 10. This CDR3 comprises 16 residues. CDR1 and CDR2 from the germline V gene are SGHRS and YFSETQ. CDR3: CASSNEGLAGGYEQYF. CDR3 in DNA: TGCGCCAGCAGCAACGAGGGGCTAGCGGGAGGATACGAGCAGTACTTC.

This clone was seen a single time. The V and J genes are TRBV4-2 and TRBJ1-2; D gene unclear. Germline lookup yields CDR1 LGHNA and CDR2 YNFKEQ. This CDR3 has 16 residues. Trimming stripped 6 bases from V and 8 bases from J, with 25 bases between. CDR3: CASSPNKRTFAWGYTF. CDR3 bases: TGTGCCAGCAGTCCAAACAAACGGACCTTTGCATGGGGCTACACCTTC.

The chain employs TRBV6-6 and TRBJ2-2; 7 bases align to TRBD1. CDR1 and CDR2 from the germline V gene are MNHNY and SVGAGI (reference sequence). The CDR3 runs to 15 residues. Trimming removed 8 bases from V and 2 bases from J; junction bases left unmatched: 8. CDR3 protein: CASATGTANTGELFF. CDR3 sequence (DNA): TGTGCCAGCGCGACCGGGACAGCAAACACCGGGGAGCTGTTTTTT.

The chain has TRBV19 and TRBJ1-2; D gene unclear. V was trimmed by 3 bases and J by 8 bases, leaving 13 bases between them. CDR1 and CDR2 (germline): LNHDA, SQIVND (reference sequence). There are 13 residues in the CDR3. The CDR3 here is CASSIRDGRGYTF. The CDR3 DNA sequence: TGTGCCAGTAGTATTCGAGACGGCCGGGGCTACACCTTC.

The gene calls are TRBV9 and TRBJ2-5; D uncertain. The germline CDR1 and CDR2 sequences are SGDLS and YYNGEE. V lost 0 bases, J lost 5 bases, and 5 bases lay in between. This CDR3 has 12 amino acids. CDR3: CASSVASETQYF. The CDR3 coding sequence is TGTGCCAGCAGCGTAGCTAGTGAGACCCAGTACTTC.

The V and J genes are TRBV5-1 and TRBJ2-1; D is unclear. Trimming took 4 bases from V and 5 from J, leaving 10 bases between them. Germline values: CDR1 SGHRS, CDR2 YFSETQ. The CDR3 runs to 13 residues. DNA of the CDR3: TGCGCCAGCAGCGACTCCCTCAACAATGAGCAGTTCTTC. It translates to CASSDSLNNEQFF.

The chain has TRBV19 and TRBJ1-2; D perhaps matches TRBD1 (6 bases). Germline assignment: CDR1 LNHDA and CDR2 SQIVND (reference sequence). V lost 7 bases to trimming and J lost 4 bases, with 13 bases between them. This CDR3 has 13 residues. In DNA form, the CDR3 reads TGTGCCAGTAATCCGGGACACATCTATGGCTACACCTTC. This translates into CASNPGHIYGYTF.

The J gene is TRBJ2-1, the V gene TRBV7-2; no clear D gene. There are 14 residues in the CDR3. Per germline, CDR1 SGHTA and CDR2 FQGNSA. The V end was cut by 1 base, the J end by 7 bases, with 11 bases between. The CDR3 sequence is CASSLVGATNEQFF. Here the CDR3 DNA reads TGTGCCAGCAGCTTAGTAGGAGCGACGAATGAGCAGTTCTTC.

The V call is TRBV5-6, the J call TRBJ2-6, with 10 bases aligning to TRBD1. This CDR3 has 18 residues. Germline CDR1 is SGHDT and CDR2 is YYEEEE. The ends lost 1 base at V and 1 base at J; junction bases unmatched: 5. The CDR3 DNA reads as TGTGCCAGCAGCTTGCCGGGGGACAGGGGATCTGGGGCCAACGTCCTGACTTTC. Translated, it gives CASSLPGDRGSGANVLTF.

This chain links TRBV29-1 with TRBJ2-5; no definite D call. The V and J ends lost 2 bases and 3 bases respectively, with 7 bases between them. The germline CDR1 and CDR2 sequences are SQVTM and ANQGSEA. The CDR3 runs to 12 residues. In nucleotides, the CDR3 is TGCAGCGTTGAAACGGAAAAAGAGACCCAGTACTTC. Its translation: CSVETEKETQYF.

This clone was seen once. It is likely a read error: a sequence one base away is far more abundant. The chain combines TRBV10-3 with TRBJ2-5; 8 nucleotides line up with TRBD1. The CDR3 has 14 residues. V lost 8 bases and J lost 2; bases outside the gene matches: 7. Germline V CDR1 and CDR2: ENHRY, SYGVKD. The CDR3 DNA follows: TGTGCCATCGGCCCGGGACAGGAACAAGAGACCCAGTACTTC. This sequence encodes CAIGPGQEQETQYF.

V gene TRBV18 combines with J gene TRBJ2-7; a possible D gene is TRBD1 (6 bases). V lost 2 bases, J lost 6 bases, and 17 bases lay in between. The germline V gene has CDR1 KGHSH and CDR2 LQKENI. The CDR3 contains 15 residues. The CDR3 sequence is CASSPGPGQVSEQYF. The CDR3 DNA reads TGTGCCAGCTCACCAGGACCGGGACAAGTTTCCGAGCAGTACTTC. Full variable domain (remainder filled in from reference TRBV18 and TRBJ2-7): NAGVMQNPRHLVRRRGQEARLRCSPMKGHSHVYWYRQLPEEGLKFMVYLQKENIIDESGMPKERFSAEFPKEGPSILRIQQVVRGDSAAYFCASSPGPGQVSEQYFGPGTRLTVT.

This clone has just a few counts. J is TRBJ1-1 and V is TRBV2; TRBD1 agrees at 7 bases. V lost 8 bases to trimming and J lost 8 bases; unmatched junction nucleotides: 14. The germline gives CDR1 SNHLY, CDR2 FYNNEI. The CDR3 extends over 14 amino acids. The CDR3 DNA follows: TGTGCCAGCGGTTTCGGGGGGGACAGCCTGGAAGCTTTCTTT. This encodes CASGFGGDSLEAFF.

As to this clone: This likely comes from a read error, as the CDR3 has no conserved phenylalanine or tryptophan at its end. The CDR3 coding sequence is TGTGCCAGCTCACCAACGGGTATAGCAGGGGGCGTGCTCTATGGCTACACCCTC. Protein: CASSPTGIAGGVLYGYTL. The J gene is TRBJ1-2, the V gene TRBV18; 8 positions agree with TRBD1. V dropped 2 bases and J dropped 4; count of bases not matched to a gene: 15. Germline V gives CDR1 KGHSH, CDR2 LQKENI. This CDR3 region has 18 residues.

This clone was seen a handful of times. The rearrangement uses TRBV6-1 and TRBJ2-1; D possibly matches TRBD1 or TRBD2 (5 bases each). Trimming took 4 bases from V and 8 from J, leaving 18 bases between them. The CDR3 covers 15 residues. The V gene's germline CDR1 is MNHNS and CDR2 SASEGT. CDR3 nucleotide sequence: TGTGCCAGCAGTGGGACATATAGAGTCGGGGATGAGCAGTTCTTC. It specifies CASSGTYRVGDEQFF.

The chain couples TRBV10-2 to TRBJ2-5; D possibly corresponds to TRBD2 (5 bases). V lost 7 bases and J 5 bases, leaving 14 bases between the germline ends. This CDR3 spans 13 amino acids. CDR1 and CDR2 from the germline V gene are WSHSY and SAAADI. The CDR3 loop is CASTRGGWETQYF. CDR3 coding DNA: TGCGCCAGCACTAGAGGAGGTTGGGAGACCCAGTACTTC.

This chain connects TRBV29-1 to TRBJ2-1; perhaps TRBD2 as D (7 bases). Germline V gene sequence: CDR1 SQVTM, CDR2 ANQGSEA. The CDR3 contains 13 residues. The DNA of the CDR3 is TGCAGTGGGGGGGCAGGGAATGTCAATGAGCAGTTCTTC. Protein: CSGGAGNVNEQFF.

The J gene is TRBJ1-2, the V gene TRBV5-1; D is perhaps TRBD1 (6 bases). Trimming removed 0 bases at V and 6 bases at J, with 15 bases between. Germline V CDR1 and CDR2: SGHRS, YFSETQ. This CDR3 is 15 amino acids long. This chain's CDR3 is CASSLVQGGENGYTF. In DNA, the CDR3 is TGCGCCAGCAGCTTGGTACAGGGAGGGGAGAATGGCTACACCTTC.

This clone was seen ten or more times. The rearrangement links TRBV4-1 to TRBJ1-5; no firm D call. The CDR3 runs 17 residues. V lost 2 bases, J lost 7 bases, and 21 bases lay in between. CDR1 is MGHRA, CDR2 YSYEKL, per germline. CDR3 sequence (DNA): TGCGCCAGCAGCCAAACCCTTATTAAGGGAGGTGGACAGCCCCAGCATTTT. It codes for CASSQTLIKGGGQPQHF.

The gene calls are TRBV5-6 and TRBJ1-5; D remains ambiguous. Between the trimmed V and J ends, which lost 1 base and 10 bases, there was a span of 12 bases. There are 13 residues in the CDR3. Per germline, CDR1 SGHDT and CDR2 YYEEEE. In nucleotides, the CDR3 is TGTGCCAGCAGCTTGTCAGGTTGGGGACCCCAGCATTTT. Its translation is CASSLSGWGPQHF. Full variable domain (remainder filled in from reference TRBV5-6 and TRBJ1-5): DAGVTQSPTHLIKTRGQQVTLRCSPKSGHDTVSWYQQALGQGPQFIFQYYEEEERQRGNFPDRFSGHQFPNYSSELNVNALLLGDSALYLCASSLSGWGPQHFGDGTRLSIL.

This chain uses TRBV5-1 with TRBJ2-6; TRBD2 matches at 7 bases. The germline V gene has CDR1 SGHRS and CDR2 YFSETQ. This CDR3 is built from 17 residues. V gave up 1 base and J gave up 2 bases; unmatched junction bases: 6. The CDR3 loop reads CASSLTAGWAGANVLTF. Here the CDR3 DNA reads TGCGCCAGCAGCTTGACAGCGGGATGGGCTGGGGCCAACGTCCTGACTTTC.